Following are 6 T cell receptor beta chains from one sample sequenced in a study of cytomegalovirus exposure and HLA in healthy donors. Data came from immunoSEQ multiplex PCR; TCRdb stores just in-frame clones and leaves some out. The sample holds 130,000 or so clones, around nine tenths seen once. Sequencing was done on a sample of PBMCs. These receptors were collected from a young woman in good health and CMV-seronegative.

The gene calls are TRBV4-2 and TRBJ1-5; a possible D gene is TRBD1 (5 bases). Between the trimmed V and J ends, which lost 0 bases and 0 bases, there was a span of 21 bases. The CDR3 is 20 amino acids. Germline CDR1 reads LGHNA; CDR2 reads YNFKEQ. The CDR3 region has the DNA TGTGCCAGCAGCCAAGATGGGTTTGCAGGGTTGGGGAATAGCAATCAGCCCCAGCATTTT. It specifies CASSQDGFAGLGNSNQPQHF.

V and J are TRBV2 and TRBJ2-2; 9 bases are shared with TRBD1. Germline V gene sequence: CDR1 SNHLY, CDR2 FYNNEI. This CDR3 spans 14 amino acids. The V gene end was trimmed by 7 bases and the J gene end by 5 bases; junction bases not matched to a gene: 5. The CDR3, as DNA: TGTGCCAGCAAGGGGACAGGGTCGACCGGGGAGCTGTTTTTT. Translated, it gives CASKGTGSTGELFF.

The CDR3 bases are TGTGCCAGTAGTATTGGGGGGACCGGCCTGAGCTCCTACGAGCAGTACTTC. It is translated as CASSIGGTGLSSYEQYF. This chain connects TRBV19 to TRBJ2-7; tentatively, D is TRBD2 (6 bases). The germline CDR1 and CDR2 sequences are LNHDA and SQIVND (reference sequence). The CDR3 loop spans 17 amino acids. The germline V and J ends were trimmed by 3 bases and 0 bases, with 18 bases remaining between them.

J is TRBJ1-2 and V is TRBV30; 7 bases align to TRBD1. CDR1 is GTSNPN and CDR2 is SVGIG in the germline V gene (reference sequence). The CDR3 is 15 residues long. The J segment lost 7 bases and the V segment lost 0 bases, leaving 11 bases of the junction unmatched. CDR3 in amino acids: CAWSVRGGGIRGYTF. CDR3 DNA sequence: TGTGCCTGGAGTGTAAGAGGGGGCGGAATCCGTGGCTACACCTTC.

This clone was seen only a few times. The V gene is TRBV9, the J gene TRBJ1-2, with TRBD1 matching over 7 bases. The length of the CDR3 is 13 residues. After removal of 6 bases from V and 7 bases from J, the junction contained 9 bases not matched to a gene. Germline-derived CDR1 and CDR2 are SGDLS and YYNGEE. CDR3 coding DNA: TGTGCCAGCACTCCAGGGGGGACCCGTGGCTACACCTTC. It encodes CASTPGGTRGYTF.

The chain combines TRBV30 with TRBJ1-4; D not certain. Trimming stripped 0 bases from V and 0 bases from J, with 14 bases between. This CDR3 region has 17 residues. Germline assignment: CDR1 GTSNPN and CDR2 SVGIG (reference sequence). The CDR3: CAWSVGVSVATNEKLFF. The CDR3 DNA sequence: TGTGCCTGGAGTGTGGGTGTCAGCGTTGCAACTAATGAAAAACTGTTTTTT.